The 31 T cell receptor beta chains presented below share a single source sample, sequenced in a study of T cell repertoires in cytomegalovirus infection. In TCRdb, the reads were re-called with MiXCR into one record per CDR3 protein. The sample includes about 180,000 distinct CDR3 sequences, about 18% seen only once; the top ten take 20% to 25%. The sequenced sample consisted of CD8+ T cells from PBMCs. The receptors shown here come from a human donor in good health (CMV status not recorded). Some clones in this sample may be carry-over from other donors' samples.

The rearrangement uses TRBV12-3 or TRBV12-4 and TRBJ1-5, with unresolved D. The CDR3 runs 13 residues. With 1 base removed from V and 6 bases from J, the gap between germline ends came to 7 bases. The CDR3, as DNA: TGTGCCAGCAGTTTAGACGGCCTTCAGCCCCAGCATTTT. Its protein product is CASSLDGLQPQHF.

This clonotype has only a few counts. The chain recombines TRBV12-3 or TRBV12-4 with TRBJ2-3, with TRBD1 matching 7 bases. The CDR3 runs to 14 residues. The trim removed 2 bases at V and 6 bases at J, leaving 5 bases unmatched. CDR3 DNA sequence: TGTGCCAGCAGTTTAACAGGGGCGTCCGATACGCAGTATTTT. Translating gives CASSLTGASDTQYF.

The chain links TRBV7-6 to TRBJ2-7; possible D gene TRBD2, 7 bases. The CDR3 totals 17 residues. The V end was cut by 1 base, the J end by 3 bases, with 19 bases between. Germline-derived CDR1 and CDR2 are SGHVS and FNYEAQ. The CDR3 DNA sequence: TGTGCCAGCAGCTTAGGCGGGGGCCAGATACGACACTACGAGCAGTACTTC. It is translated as CASSLGGGQIRHYEQYF.

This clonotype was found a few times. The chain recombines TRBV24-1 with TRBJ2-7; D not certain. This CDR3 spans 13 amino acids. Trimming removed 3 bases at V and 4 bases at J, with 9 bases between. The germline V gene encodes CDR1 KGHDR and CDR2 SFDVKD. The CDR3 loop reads CATSDPYAYEQYF. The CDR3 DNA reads TGTGCCACCAGTGATCCCTATGCGTACGAGCAGTACTTC.

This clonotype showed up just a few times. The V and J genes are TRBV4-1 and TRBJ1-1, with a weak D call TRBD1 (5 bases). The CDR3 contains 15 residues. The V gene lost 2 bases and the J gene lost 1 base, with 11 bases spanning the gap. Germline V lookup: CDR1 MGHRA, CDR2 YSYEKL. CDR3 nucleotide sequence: TGCGCCAGCAGCCAATCCGGGACTCCGAACACTGAAGCTTTCTTT. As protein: CASSQSGTPNTEAFF.

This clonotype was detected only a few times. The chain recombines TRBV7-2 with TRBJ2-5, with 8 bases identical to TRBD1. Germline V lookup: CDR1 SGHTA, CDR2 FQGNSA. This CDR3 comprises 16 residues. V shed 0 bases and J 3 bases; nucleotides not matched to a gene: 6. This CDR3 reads CASSLATQGAEETQYF. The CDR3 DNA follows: TGTGCCAGCAGCTTAGCAACCCAGGGGGCGGAAGAGACCCAGTACTTC.

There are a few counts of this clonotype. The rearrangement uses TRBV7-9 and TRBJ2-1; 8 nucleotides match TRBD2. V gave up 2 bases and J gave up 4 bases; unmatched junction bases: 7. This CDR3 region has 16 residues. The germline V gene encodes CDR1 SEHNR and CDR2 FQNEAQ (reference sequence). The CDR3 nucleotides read TGTGCCAGCAGCTTAACAGCGGGGGAGCAATACAATGAGCAGTTCTTC. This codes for CASSLTAGEQYNEQFF.

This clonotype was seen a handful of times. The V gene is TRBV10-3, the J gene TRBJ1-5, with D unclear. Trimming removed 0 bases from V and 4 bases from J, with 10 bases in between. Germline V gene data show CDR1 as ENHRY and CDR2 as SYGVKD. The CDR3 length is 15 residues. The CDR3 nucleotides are TGTGCCATCAGTGAGTCAGGCAGTTTGAATCAGCCCCAGCATTTT. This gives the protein CAISESGSLNQPQHF.

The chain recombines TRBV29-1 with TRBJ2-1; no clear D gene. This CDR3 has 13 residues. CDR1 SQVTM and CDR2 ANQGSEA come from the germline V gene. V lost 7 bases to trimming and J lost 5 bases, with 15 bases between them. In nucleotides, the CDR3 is TGCAGCGCTTTGGCAGGAGTCCACAATGAGCAGTTCTTC. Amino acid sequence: CSALAGVHNEQFF.

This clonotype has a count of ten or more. The CDR3 reads CASSPPGATLSGNTIYF. The CDR3 DNA reads as TGTGCCAGCAGCCCTCCCGGAGCGACCCTCAGTGGAAACACCATATATTTT. The gene calls are TRBV3-1 and TRBJ1-3; D is uncertain. The V end lost 4 bases, the J end lost 3 bases, and 19 bases lay between the germline ends. This CDR3 spans 17 amino acids. Germline CDR1 LGHDT, CDR2 YNNKEL (reference sequence).

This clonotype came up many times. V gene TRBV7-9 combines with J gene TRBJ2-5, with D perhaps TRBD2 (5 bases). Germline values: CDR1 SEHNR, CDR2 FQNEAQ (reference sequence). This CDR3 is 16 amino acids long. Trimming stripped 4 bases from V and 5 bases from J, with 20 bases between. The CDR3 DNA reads TGTGCCAGCAGCTCCAACCAGCGGCTAGCTAGGGAGACCCAGTACTTC. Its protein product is CASSSNQRLARETQYF.

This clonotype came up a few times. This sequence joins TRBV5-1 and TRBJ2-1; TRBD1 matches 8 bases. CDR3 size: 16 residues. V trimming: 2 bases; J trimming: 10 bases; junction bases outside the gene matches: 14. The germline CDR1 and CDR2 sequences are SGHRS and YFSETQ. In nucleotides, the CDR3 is TGCGCCAGCAGCTTTTTAGGAACAGGGGGTAAAAACGAGCAGTTCTTC. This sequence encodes CASSFLGTGGKNEQFF.

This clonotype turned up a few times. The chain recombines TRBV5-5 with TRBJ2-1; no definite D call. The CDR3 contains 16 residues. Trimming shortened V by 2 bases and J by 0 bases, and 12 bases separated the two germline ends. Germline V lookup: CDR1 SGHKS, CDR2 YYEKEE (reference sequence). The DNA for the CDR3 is TGTGCCAGCAGCTTTGAAACGGCACACTCCTACAATGAGCAGTTCTTC. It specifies CASSFETAHSYNEQFF.

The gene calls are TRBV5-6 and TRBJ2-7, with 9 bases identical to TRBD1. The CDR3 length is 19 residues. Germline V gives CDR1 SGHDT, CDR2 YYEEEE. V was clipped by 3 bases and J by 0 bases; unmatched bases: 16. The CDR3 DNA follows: TGTGCCAGCAGCTCGATCCCGGGACAGGGAGCATCCCTCTCCTACGAGCAGTACTTC. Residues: CASSSIPGQGASLSYEQYF. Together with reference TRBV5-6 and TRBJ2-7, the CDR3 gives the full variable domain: DAGVTQSPTHLIKTRGQQVTLRCSPKSGHDTVSWYQQALGQGPQFIFQYYEEEERQRGNFPDRFSGHQFPNYSSELNVNALLLGDSALYLCASSSIPGQGASLSYEQYFGPGTRLTVT.

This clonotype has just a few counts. The CDR3 bases are TGTGCCAGCAGCCCCGACGGACACGAGCAGTACTTC. The encoded protein is CASSPDGHEQYF. The chain recombines TRBV7-8 with TRBJ2-7; unclear D gene. The CDR3 is made up of 12 amino acids. Germline values: CDR1 SGHVS, CDR2 FQNEAQ. V dropped 5 bases and J dropped 5 bases, with 10 bases sitting between them. Full variable domain (missing parts from reference TRBV7-8 and TRBJ2-7): GAGVSQSPRYKVAKRGQDVALRCDPISGHVSLFWYQQALGQGPEFLTYFQNEAQLDKSGLPSDRFFAERPEGSVSTLKIQRTQQEDSAVYLCASSPDGHEQYFGPGTRLTVT.

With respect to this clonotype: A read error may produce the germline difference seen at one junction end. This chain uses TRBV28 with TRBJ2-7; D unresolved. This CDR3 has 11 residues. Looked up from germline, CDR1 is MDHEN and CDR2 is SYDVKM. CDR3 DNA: TGTGCCAGCCGTTTGTTGAGGGAGCAGTACTTC. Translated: CASRLLREQYF. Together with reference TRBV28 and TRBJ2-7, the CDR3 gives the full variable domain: DVKVTQSSRYLVKRTGEKVFLECVQDMDHENMFWYRQDPGLGLRLIYFSYDVKMKEKGDIPEGYSVSREKKERFSLILESASTNQTSMYLCASRLLREQYFGPGTRLTVT.

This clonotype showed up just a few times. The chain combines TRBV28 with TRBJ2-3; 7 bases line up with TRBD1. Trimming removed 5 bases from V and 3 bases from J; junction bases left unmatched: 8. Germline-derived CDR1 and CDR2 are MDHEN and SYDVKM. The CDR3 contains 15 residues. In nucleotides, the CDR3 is TGTGCCAGCAGTCCTGACAGGGCTTCAACAGATACGCAGTATTTT. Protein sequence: CASSPDRASTDTQYF.

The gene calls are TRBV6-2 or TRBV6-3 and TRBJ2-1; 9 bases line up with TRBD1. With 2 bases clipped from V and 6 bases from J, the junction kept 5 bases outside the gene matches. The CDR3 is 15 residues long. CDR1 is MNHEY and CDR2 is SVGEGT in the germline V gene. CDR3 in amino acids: CASSYANRGRNEQFF. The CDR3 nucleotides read TGTGCCAGCAGTTACGCGAACAGGGGGCGCAATGAGCAGTTCTTC.

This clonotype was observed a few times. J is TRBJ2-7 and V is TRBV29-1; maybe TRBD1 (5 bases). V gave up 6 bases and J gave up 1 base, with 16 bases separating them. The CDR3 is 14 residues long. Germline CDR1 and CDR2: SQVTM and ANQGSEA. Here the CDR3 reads CSVGWGVGSYEQYF. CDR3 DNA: TGCAGCGTGGGGTGGGGCGTGGGATCCTACGAGCAGTACTTC.

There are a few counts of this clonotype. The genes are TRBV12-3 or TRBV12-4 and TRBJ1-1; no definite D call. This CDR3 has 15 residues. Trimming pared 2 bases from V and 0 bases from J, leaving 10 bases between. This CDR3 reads CASSLSPDLNTEAFF. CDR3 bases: TGTGCCAGCAGTTTAAGCCCAGATTTGAACACTGAAGCTTTCTTT.

The CDR3 DNA reads TGTGCCAGCAGTTTACAACCCACAGATACGCAGTATTTT. Its protein is CASSLQPTDTQYF. The V and J genes are TRBV28 and TRBJ2-3; D not certain. Trimming pared 2 bases from V and 2 bases from J, leaving 5 bases between. From germline, CDR1 is MDHEN and CDR2 SYDVKM. The CDR3 consists of 13 residues.

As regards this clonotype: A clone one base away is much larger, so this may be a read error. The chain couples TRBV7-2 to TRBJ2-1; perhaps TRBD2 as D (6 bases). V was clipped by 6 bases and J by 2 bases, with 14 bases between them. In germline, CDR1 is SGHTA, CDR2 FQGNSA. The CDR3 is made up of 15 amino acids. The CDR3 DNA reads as TGTGCCAGCAGTCAGGGACTCCACCCCTACAATGAGCAGTTCTTC. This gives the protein CASSQGLHPYNEQFF.

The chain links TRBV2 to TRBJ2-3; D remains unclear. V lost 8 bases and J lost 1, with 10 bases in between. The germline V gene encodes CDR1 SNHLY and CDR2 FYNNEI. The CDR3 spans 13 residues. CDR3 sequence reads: CASPPSRTDTQYF. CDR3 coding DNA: TGTGCCAGCCCTCCCTCCCGCACAGATACGCAGTATTTT.

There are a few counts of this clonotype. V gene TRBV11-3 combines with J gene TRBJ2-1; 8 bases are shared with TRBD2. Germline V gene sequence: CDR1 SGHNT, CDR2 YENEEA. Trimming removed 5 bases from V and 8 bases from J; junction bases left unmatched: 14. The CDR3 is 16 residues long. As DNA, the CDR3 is TGTGCCAGCAGCCCCGGACCGGGGGGGCCTTTCTATGAGCAGTTCTTC. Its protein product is CASSPGPGGPFYEQFF.

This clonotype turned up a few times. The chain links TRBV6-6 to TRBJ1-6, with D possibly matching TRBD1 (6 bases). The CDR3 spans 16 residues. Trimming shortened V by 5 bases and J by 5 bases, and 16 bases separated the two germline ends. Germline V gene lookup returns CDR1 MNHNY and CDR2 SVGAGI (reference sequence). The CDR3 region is CASSPTRTANNSPLHF. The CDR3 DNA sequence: TGTGCCAGCAGTCCGACCCGGACAGCTAATAATTCACCCCTCCACTTT.

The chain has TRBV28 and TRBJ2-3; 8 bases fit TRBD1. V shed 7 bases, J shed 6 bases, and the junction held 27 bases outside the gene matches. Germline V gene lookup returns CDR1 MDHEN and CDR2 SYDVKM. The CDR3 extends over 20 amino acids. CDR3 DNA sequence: TGTGCCAGCACCTATGGAGGGTCAGGGGGCGAGATTATACGGCGGGATACGCAGTATTTT. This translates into CASTYGGSGGEIIRRDTQYF.

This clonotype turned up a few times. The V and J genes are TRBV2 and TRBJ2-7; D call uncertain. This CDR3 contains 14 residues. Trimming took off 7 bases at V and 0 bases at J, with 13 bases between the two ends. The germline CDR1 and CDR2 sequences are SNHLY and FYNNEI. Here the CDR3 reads CASKIRVDSYEQYF. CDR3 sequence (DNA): TGTGCCAGCAAAATCCGTGTCGACTCCTACGAGCAGTACTTC.

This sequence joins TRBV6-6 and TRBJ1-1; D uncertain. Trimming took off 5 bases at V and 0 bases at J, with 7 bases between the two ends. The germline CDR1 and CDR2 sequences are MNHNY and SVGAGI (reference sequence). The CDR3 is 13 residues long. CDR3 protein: CASSGTMNTEAFF. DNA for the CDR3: TGTGCCAGCAGTGGTACAATGAACACTGAAGCTTTCTTT.

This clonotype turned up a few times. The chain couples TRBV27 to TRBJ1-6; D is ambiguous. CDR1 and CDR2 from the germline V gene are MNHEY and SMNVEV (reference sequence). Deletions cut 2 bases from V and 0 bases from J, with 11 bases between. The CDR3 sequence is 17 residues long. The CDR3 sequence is CASSLGGRSSYNSPLHF. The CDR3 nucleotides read TGTGCCAGCAGTTTAGGAGGGAGGAGCTCCTATAATTCACCCCTCCACTTT.

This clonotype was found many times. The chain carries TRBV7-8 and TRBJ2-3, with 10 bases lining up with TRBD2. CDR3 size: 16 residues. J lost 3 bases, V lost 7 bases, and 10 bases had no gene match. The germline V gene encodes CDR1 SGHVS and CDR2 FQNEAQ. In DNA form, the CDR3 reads TGTGCCAGCAACCCCGGAGGTAGCGGGGGGACAGATACGCAGTATTTT. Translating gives CASNPGGSGGTDTQYF.

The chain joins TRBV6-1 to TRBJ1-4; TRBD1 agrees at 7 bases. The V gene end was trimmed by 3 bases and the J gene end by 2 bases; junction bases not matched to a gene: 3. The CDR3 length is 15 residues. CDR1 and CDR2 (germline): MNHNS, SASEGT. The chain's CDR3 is CASSDNRGTNEKLFF. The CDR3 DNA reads TGTGCCAGCAGTGATAACAGGGGCACTAATGAAAAACTGTTTTTT.